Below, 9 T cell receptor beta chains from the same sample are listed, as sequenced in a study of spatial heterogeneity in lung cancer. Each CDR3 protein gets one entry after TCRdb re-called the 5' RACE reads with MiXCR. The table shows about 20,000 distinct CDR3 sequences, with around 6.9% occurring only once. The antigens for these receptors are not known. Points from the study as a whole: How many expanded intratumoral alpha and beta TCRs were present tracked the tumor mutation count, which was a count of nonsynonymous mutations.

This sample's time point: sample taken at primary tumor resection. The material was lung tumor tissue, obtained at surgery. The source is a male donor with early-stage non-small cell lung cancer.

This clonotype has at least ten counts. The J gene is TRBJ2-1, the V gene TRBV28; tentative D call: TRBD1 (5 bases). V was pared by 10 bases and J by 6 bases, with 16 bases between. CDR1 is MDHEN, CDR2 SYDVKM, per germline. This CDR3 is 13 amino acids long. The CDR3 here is CAILVTGSNEQFF. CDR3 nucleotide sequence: TGTGCCATTTTAGTCACAGGTTCCAATGAGCAGTTCTTC.

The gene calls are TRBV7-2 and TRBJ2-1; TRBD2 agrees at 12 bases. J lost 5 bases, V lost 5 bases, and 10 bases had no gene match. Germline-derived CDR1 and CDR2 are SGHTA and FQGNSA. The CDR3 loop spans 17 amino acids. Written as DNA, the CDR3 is TGTGCCAGCAGCACCCGGACTCTAGCGGGGGGGCACAATGAGCAGTTCTTC. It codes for CASSTRTLAGGHNEQFF.

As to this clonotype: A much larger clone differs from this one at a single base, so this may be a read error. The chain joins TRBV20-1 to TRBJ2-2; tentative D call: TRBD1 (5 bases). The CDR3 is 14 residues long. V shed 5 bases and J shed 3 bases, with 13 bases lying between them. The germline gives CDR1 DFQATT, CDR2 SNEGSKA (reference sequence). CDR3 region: CSAATAVDTGELFF. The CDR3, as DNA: TGCAGTGCTGCGACAGCTGTTGACACCGGGGAGCTGTTTTTT.

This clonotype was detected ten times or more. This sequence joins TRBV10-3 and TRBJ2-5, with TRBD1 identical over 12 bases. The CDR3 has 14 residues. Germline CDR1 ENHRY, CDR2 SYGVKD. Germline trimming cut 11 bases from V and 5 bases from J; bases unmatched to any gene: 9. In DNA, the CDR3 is TGTGCCGCCAGGGGACAGGGGGCTTTGGAGACCCAGTACTTC. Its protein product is CAARGQGALETQYF.

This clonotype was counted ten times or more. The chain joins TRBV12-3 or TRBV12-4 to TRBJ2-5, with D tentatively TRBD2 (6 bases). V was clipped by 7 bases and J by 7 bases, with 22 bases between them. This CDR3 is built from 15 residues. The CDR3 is CASTPGAGYSGTQYF. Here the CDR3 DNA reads TGTGCCAGCACTCCAGGAGCGGGCTACAGTGGGACCCAGTACTTC.

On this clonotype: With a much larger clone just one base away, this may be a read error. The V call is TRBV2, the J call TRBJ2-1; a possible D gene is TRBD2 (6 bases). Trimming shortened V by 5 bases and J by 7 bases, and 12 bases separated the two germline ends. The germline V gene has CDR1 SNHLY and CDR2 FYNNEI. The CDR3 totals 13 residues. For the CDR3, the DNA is TGTGCCAGCAGTAAATTGGAGGGGAATGAGCAGTTCTTC. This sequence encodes CASSKLEGNEQFF.

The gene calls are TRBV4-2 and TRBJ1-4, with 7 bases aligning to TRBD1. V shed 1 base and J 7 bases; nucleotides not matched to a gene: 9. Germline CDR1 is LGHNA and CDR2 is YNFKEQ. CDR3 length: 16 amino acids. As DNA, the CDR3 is TGTGCCAGCAGCCAAGGGACAGGCGGACTGAGTGAAAAACTGTTTTTT. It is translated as CASSQGTGGLSEKLFF.

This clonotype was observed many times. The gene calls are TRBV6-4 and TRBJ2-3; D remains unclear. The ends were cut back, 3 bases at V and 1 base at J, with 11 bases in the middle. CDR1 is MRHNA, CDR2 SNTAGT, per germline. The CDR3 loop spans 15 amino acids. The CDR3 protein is CASSEGRLGTDTQYF. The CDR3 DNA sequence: TGTGCCAGCAGTGAGGGAAGGCTGGGCACAGATACGCAGTATTTT.

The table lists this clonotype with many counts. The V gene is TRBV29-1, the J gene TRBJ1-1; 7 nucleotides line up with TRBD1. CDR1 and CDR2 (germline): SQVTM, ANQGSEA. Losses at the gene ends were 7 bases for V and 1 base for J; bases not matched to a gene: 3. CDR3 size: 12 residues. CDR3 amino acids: CSAGDRNTEAFF. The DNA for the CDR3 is TGCAGCGCTGGGGACAGGAACACTGAAGCTTTCTTT.